Each of the 14 T cell receptor beta chains below was sequenced from the same sample in a study of Graves' ophthalmopathy and Graves' hyperthyroidism. Amplification targeted the TCR beta CDR3 regions, with RNA transcripts as the source material. Second-round multiplex PCR followed a first-round RT-PCR using HTBI primers. MiXCR was run by TCRdb on the multiplex PCR reads, yielding one entry per CDR3 protein. The sample lists approximately 160,000 distinct CDR3 sequences; approximately 40% were seen once. Sequenced material: peripheral blood. Receptor source: a woman in her thirties or forties with Graves' ophthalmopathy.

This clonotype came up many times. A much larger clone lies a single base off, so this may be a read error. The chain combines TRBV6-1 with TRBJ1-1; D gene uncertain. There are 13 residues in the CDR3. The germline V gene has CDR1 MNHNS and CDR2 SASEGT. V shed 5 bases and J shed 4 bases, with 11 bases lying between them. CDR3 in amino acids: CASSTRWATEAFF. CDR3 in DNA: TGTGCCAGCAGTACCCGTTGGGCCACTGAAGCTTTCTTT.

This clonotype was picked up many times. The rearrangement links TRBV10-1 to TRBJ2-7, with D unclear. The CDR3 has 14 residues. V lost 3 bases, J lost 6 bases, and 15 bases lay in between. Germline values: CDR1 WNHNN, CDR2 SYGVQD (reference sequence). CDR3 DNA sequence: TGCGCCAGCAGTGATCCCCCGAAGGTGGCCGAGCAGTACTTC. Its protein is CASSDPPKVAEQYF.

This clonotype was counted many times. The CDR3 loop reads CAWSALEAGGPNEQFF. CDR3 nucleotide sequence: TGTGCCTGGAGTGCCTTGGAAGCGGGAGGGCCCAATGAGCAGTTCTTC. The V gene is TRBV30, the J gene TRBJ2-1, with 10 bases fitting TRBD2. This CDR3 has 16 residues. The germline gives CDR1 GTSNPN, CDR2 SVGIG (reference sequence). Unmatched junction bases numbered 9, after V lost 1 base and J lost 6 bases.

This clonotype was seen ten or more times. The chain recombines TRBV6-5 with TRBJ2-7, with D possibly being TRBD2 (6 bases). Germline V lookup: CDR1 MNHEY, CDR2 SVGAGI. V lost 2 bases, J lost 7 bases, and 12 bases lay in between. The CDR3 sequence is 13 residues long. CDR3 in DNA: TGTGCCAGCAGTTACGGTGCGGGACGGGAGCAGTACTTC. Residues: CASSYGAGREQYF.

The gene calls are TRBV6-2 or TRBV6-3 and TRBJ1-6; D is unresolved. V lost 5 bases and J 6 bases, leaving 11 bases between the germline ends. This CDR3 region has 14 residues. The V gene's germline CDR1 is MNHEY and CDR2 SVGEGT. The CDR3 is CASSPYSVNSPLHF. The CDR3 nucleotides are TGTGCCAGCAGTCCTTACAGCGTTAATTCACCCCTCCACTTT.

This clonotype has a single count. The chain couples TRBV6-5 to TRBJ2-7; 11 bases agree with TRBD1. With V trimmed by 4 bases and J by 7 bases, 9 bases remained unmatched. The CDR3 contains 15 residues. Per germline, CDR1 MNHEY and CDR2 SVGAGI. CDR3 DNA: TGTGCCAGCAGTTCCCACGGGACAGGGGGTCAAGAGCAGTACTTC. Its translation: CASSSHGTGGQEQYF.

This chain links TRBV12-3 or TRBV12-4 with TRBJ2-7; D unclear. The CDR3 runs 13 residues. V lost 3 bases and J 5 bases, leaving 11 bases between the germline ends. The CDR3 loop is CASSLTITHEQYF. DNA of the CDR3: TGTGCCAGCAGTTTGACAATAACCCACGAGCAGTACTTC.

CDR3 bases: TGTGCCACCAGTATGGGGGCGCGGGGTGAAGCTTTCTTT. It yields the protein CATSMGARGEAFF. The gene calls are TRBV24-1 and TRBJ1-1, with a tentative D call TRBD1 (6 bases). Trimming stripped 6 bases from V and 7 bases from J, with 14 bases between. This CDR3 is built from 13 residues. Germline CDR1 is KGHDR and CDR2 is SFDVKD.

This clonotype came up many times. This chain connects TRBV6-2 or TRBV6-3 to TRBJ2-5; D might be TRBD2 (5 bases). CDR1 and CDR2 from the germline V gene are MNHEY and SVGEGT. The CDR3 spans 13 residues. The ends were cut back, 3 bases at V and 5 bases at J, with 10 bases in the middle. The CDR3 sequence: CASSYGKRETQYF. Written as DNA, the CDR3 is TGTGCCAGCAGTTATGGAAAGCGGGAGACCCAGTACTTC.

This clonotype was counted many times. The chain is built from TRBV20-1 and TRBJ1-2; 7 bases are shared with TRBD1. The junction had 8 bases not matched to a gene; V was cut back by 0 bases and J by 1 base. In germline, CDR1 is DFQATT, CDR2 SNEGSKA (reference sequence). CDR3 size: 16 residues. CDR3 sequence reads: CSARDPARGGNYGYTF. The CDR3 bases are TGCAGTGCTAGAGATCCCGCCAGGGGGGGTAACTATGGCTACACCTTC.

The rearrangement uses TRBV28 and TRBJ2-7, with 9 nucleotides matching TRBD2. The CDR3 spans 18 residues. The V gene's germline CDR1 is MDHEN and CDR2 SYDVKM. V gave up 5 bases and J gave up 0 bases; unmatched junction bases: 14. CDR3 amino acids: CASSLIGIAGEHSYEQYF. The CDR3 DNA follows: TGTGCCAGCAGTCTTATTGGGATAGCGGGAGAGCACTCCTACGAGCAGTACTTC.

This clonotype was seen at least ten times. CDR3 in amino acids: CASSGGLMNTEAFF. In DNA, the CDR3 is TGTGCCAGCAGCGGGGGACTGATGAACACTGAAGCTTTCTTT. The V and J genes are TRBV5-8 and TRBJ1-1; the D gene is possibly TRBD1 (5 bases). CDR3 length: 14 residues. Germline CDR1 SGHTS, CDR2 YDEGEE. The V end lost 4 bases, the J end lost 0 bases, and 10 bases lay between the germline ends. Based on the CDR3 plus reference TRBV5-8 and TRBJ1-1, the full variable domain is EAGVTQSPTHLIKTRGQQATLRCSPISGHTSVYWYQQALGLGLQFLLWYDEGEERNRGNFPPRFSGRQFPNYSSELNVNALELEDSALYLCASSGGLMNTEAFFGQGTRLTVV.

This clonotype has a count of ten or more. The rearrangement uses TRBV29-1 and TRBJ1-1, with a possible D match to TRBD1 (5 bases). Germline V gene data show CDR1 as SQVTM and CDR2 as ANQGSEA. V was clipped by 3 bases and J by 5 bases, with 19 bases between them. The CDR3 runs to 15 residues. CDR3 loop: CSVDLRGAGNTEAFF. In nucleotides, the CDR3 is TGCAGCGTTGATCTTCGGGGCGCGGGGAATACTGAAGCTTTCTTT. Full variable domain (remainder filled in from reference TRBV29-1 and TRBJ1-1): SAVISQKPSRDICQRGTSLTIQCQVDSQVTMMFWYRQQPGQSLTLIATANQGSEATYESGFVIDKFPISRPNLTFSTLTVSNMSPEDSSIYLCSVDLRGAGNTEAFFGQGTRLTVV.

The table lists this clonotype with many counts. This chain connects TRBV12-3 or TRBV12-4 to TRBJ1-1, with unresolved D. V was shortened by 8 bases and J by 5 bases, with 9 bases between the two germline ends. This CDR3 has 11 amino acids. CDR3 sequence (DNA): TGTGCCAGCGGTCTAGGGACTGAAGCTTTCTTT. Translation: CASGLGTEAFF.